This T cell receptor beta chain is drawn from a study of cytomegalovirus exposure and HLA in healthy donors. Points from the study as a whole: Using the classifier, cytomegalovirus status was reportedly diagnosed with high specificity and sensitivity. One cluster of highly shared sequence variants probably arose as a sequencing artifact.

In the case of this clone: No antigen is known for it.

The PCR had 60 Vbeta and 13 Jbeta primers. The data were produced by immunoSEQ multiplex PCR, yet TCRdb's version contains in-frame clones alone and is incomplete. This sample's table has some 200,000 clones. This CDR3 is built from 15 residues. With 4 bases removed from V and 1 base from J, the gap between germline ends came to 13 bases. Germline CDR1 and CDR2: SGHAT and FQNNGV. V gene TRBV11-2 combines with J gene TRBJ1-1, with D perhaps matching TRBD1 (5 bases). Input material: PBMCs. This receptor was obtained from a girl aged 2-10 years in good health and CMV-seropositive. The CDR3 nucleotides are TGTGCCAGCAGCTCCATTCAGGGTCCGAACACTGAAGCTTTCTTT. This sequence encodes CASSSIQGPNTEAFF.